A selection of T cell receptor beta chains follows, all from one sample in a study of OX40 agonist ivuxolimab in advanced cancers. The table came from immunoSEQ multiplex PCR; TCRdb's copy has only in-frame clones and leaves some out. Of tens of thousands of clones in the sample, 89% were seen once. This specimen was CD4+ or CD8+ T cells sorted from blood, taken in a trial of the OX40 agonist ivuxolimab. The receptors stem from an adult with an advanced solid tumor such as melanoma, head and neck, liver or kidney cancer. Both conserved end residues are part of each CDR3. D genes are given only for firm matches. The size entry is marked missing in some rows and otherwise reads once, few, many or a size class.

d_call j_call v_call clone_size cdr3_aa cdr3_nt
TRBD2 TRBJ2-2 TRBV4-1 - CASSQGRTSGELFF TGCGCCAGCAGCCAAGGCAGGACTAGCGGGGAGCTGTTTTTT
TRBD1 TRBJ2-7 TRBV28 - CASSFGGGQGAFNEQYF TGTGCCAGCAGTTTCGGTGGGGGACAGGGGGCTTTCAACGAGCAGTACTTC
TRBD2 TRBJ2-1 TRBV9 - CASSVGGLAGYEQFF TGTGCCAGCAGCGTAGGGGGACTAGCGGGATATGAGCAGTTCTTC
TRBD1 TRBJ2-7 TRBV25-1 - CASSPHSGTGRSYEQYF TGTGCCAGCAGTCCCCACTCCGGGACAGGCCGTTCCTACGAGCAGTACTTC
TRBD2 TRBJ2-3 TRBV5-1 once CASSILAGDTDTQYF TGCGCCAGCAGCATACTAGCGGGGGACACAGATACGCAGTATTTT
- TRBJ2-5 TRBV2 - CASSPTVYQETQYF TGTGCCAGCAGCCCGACAGTGTACCAAGAGACCCAGTACTTC
- TRBJ2-7 TRBV7-9 - CASSPGTSPADEQYF TGTGCCAGCAGCCCAGGGACCTCGCCTGCGGACGAGCAGTACTTC
TRBD1 TRBJ1-2 TRBV5-1 - CASSRPRQGDNYGYTF TGCGCCAGCAGTCGGCCCCGACAGGGGGACAACTATGGCTACACCTTC
- TRBJ2-1 TRBV5-1 - CASSLGTNSYNEQFF TGCGCCAGCAGCTTGGGGACGAACTCCTACAATGAGCAGTTCTTC
- TRBJ2-7 TRBV11-2 - CASSLNEGFTYEQYF TGTGCCAGCAGCTTAAACGAGGGATTCACCTACGAGCAGTACTTC
TRBD1 TRBJ2-5 TRBV10-3 - CASGTGQETQYF TGTGCCAGTGGGACAGGTCAAGAGACCCAGTACTTC
- TRBJ2-3 TRBV9 - CASSVSLQGDTQYF TGTGCCAGCAGCGTATCCCTCCAGGGGGATACGCAGTATTTT
- TRBJ2-7 TRBV1 - CTSSQDIGTSGRPHEQYF TGCACCAGCAGCCAAGATATAGGGACTAGCGGGAGGCCCCACGAGCAGTACTTC
TRBD2 TRBJ2-1 TRBV7-9 - CASSLPGGAGAYNEQFF TGTGCCAGCAGCCTACCCGGTGGAGCGGGAGCTTACAATGAGCAGTTCTTC
- TRBJ1-1 TRBV9 - CASPAAGNTEAFF TGTGCCAGCCCTGCTGCAGGGAACACTGAAGCTTTCTTT
- TRBJ1-2 TRBV4-1 - CASSQEGVGGYTF TGCGCCAGCAGCCAAGAGGGCGTCGGTGGCTACACCTTC
- TRBJ2-5 TRBV18 - CASSDQETQYF TGTGCCAGCTCAGACCAAGAGACCCAGTACTTC
- TRBJ2-1 TRBV5-5 - CASSSLLGYNEQFF TGTGCCAGCAGCTCCCTTCTGGGCTACAATGAGCAGTTCTTC